The clone carrying this T cell receptor beta chain has ten or more counts. Its antigen is undetermined. The data derive from a study of breast tumors, draining lymph nodes, adjacent tissues. TCRdb ran MiXCR on the multiplex PCR reads and lists one entry per CDR3 protein. The sample records approximately 130,000 distinct CDR3 sequences, around 21% being singletons. Axillary draining lymph nodes of breast cancer patients supplied the node samples. Study-wide results and limits: Compared with lymph nodes, tumors were less diverse; compared with nontumor tissue, more. The lymph node origin of tumor T cells was framed as consistent with a hypothesis, not demonstrated.

The CDR3 loop spans 12 amino acids. V was clipped by 3 bases and J by 5 bases, with 7 bases between them. Per the germline V gene, CDR1 is LGHDT and CDR2 is YNNKEL (reference sequence). This chain connects TRBV3-1 to TRBJ1-2; D gene ambiguous. The clonotype comes from a female donor with breast cancer. Some clones in this sample may be carry-over from other donors' samples. Sequencing input: axillary lymph node tissue. The CDR3 region is CASSHDGYGYTF. The CDR3 bases are TGTGCCAGCAGCCATGATGGGTATGGCTACACCTTC.